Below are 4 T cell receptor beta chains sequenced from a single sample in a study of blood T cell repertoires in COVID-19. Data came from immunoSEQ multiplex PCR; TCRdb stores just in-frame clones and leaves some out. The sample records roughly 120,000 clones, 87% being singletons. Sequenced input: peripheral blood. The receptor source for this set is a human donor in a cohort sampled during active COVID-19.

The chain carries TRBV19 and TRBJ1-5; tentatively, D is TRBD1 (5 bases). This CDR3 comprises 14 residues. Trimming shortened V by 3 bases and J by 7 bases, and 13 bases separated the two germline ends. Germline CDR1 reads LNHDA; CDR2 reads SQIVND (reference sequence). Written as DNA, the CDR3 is TGTGCCAGTAGTATGGGGAGGGGTGGGCAGCCCCAGCATTTT. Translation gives CASSMGRGGQPQHF.

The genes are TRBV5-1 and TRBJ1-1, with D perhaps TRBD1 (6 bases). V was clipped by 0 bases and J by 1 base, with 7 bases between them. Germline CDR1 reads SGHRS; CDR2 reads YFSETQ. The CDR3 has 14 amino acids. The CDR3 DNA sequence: TGCGCCAGCAGCTTGGAGACAGGGAACACTGAAGCTTTCTTT. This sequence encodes CASSLETGNTEAFF.

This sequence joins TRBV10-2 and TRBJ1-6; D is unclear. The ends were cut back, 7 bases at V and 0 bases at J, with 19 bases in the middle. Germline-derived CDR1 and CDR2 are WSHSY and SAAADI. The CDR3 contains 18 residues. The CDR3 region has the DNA TGCGCCAGCAAAGACGGGAATCCCAGGAGCTCCTATAATTCACCCCTCCACTTT. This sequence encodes CASKDGNPRSSYNSPLHF.

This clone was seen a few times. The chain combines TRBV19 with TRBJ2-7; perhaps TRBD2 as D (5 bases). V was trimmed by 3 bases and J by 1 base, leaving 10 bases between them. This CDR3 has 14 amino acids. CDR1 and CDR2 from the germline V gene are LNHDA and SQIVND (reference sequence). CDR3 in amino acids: CASSMGWTSYEQYF. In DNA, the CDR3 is TGTGCCAGTAGTATGGGTTGGACTTCCTACGAGCAGTACTTC.